This T cell receptor beta chain was retrieved from a study of shared clonotypes between healthy human individuals. A split of CD4+ cells into CD45RA+ naive and CD45RA-negative memory subsets was performed. Study-wide results and limits: Rarefaction showed sorted-subset sequencing was incomplete despite large depth.

With V trimmed by 4 bases and J by 6 bases, 8 bases remained unmatched. Germline V gene data show CDR1 as MNHEY and CDR2 as SVGAGI. The length of the CDR3 is 14 residues. A word on this clone: As yet, its antigen is unknown.

TCRdb's copy holds only in-frame clones and misses some; the assay was immunoSEQ multiplex PCR. Of over a million clones listed, under 99% were seen once; the top ten hold approximately 0.44%. Sequencing input: naive CD4+ T cells sorted from blood. Sample subset: CD45RA+ positively selected. This TCR was recovered from a man under 40 in good health. The chain combines TRBV6-5 with TRBJ2-7; 8 nucleotides agree with TRBD2. The CDR3 DNA is TGTGCCAGCAGTTCCCTGGGACTAGGCACCGAGCAGTACTTC. Translation gives CASSSLGLGTEQYF.